What follows are 23 T cell receptor beta chains derived from one specimen sequenced in a study of HIV-infected children after antiretroviral therapy interruption. Treatment defined: PENTA 11 planned treatment interruption arm or continuous ART arm. Unique molecular identifiers were included in an RNA-based 3' RACE TCR library. Each CDR3 protein gets one entry after TCRdb re-called the 3' RACE reads with MiXCR. The sample yields some 90,000 distinct CDR3 sequences, about 7.2% seen once. The specimen was CD45RA+ CD4+ T cells from PBMCs, pooled from several time points, collected from a donor given antiretroviral therapy, either interrupted or continuous. This sample's subset: naive CD4+ CD45RA+ CD45RO- T cells. The receptors derive from a pool of human donors with HIV.

This clonotype showed up many times. The V and J genes are TRBV28 and TRBJ2-5, with 8 bases matching TRBD2. Germline lookup yields CDR1 MDHEN and CDR2 SYDVKM. V lost 4 bases to trimming and J lost 1 base; unmatched junction nucleotides: 5. The CDR3 contains 15 residues. The CDR3 DNA reads TGTGCCAGCAGTTGGCCAGCGGGGGCCCAAGAGACCCAGTACTTC. This codes for CASSWPAGAQETQYF.

This clonotype occurred many times. This chain uses TRBV19 with TRBJ1-1; 7 positions match TRBD1. This CDR3 contains 16 residues. Germline CDR1 reads LNHDA; CDR2 reads SQIVND (reference sequence). V lost 7 bases, J lost 0 bases, and 11 bases stayed unmatched. The CDR3 here is CASNPDRRVMNTEAFF. CDR3 DNA: TGTGCCAGTAACCCGGACAGGAGAGTAATGAACACTGAAGCTTTCTTT.

This clonotype has at least ten counts. This chain joins TRBV5-5 and TRBJ2-3, with 7 bases aligning to TRBD2. The CDR3 sequence is 16 residues long. Germline lookup yields CDR1 SGHKS and CDR2 YYEKEE (reference sequence). J was trimmed by 0 bases and V by 2 bases; bases with no gene match: 6. The DNA for the CDR3 is TGTGCCAGCAGCTTTTCGAGCGGGATTAGCACAGATACGCAGTATTTT. Amino acids: CASSFSSGISTDTQYF.

This clonotype was found many times. The rearrangement links TRBV3-1 to TRBJ2-6; a possible D gene is TRBD2 (6 bases). The CDR3 has 16 residues. V dropped 9 bases and J dropped 1 base, with 16 bases sitting between them. Per the germline V gene, CDR1 is LGHDT and CDR2 is YNNKEL (reference sequence). The CDR3 DNA reads as TGTGCCAGTACCCTCGGGGGAGCTTCTGGGGCCAACGTCCTGACTTTC. This codes for CASTLGGASGANVLTF.

About this clonotype itself: This could be a read error, since a much larger clone is one nucleotide away. Because the CDR3 is missing its conserved closing phenylalanine or tryptophan, this is likely a read error. The rearrangement uses TRBV3-1 and TRBJ1-4; no firm D call. The V gene lost 3 bases and the J gene lost 8 bases, with 10 bases spanning the gap. Germline V gene data show CDR1 as LGHDT and CDR2 as YNNKEL (reference sequence). This CDR3 region has 13 residues. The CDR3 nucleotides read TGTGCCAGCAGCCACAGGACGGGGGAAAAACTGTTTTCT. Translation gives CASSHRTGEKLFS.

V gene TRBV7-3 combines with J gene TRBJ2-3; possible D gene TRBD2, 5 bases. The CDR3 contains 13 residues. V was pared by 2 bases and J by 5 bases, with 8 bases between. Germline values: CDR1 SGHTA, CDR2 FQGTGA. In nucleotides, the CDR3 is TGTGCCAGCAGCTTAGAGCGGCTAGATACGCAGTATTTT. Amino acid sequence: CASSLERLDTQYF.

This clonotype was seen many times. The rearrangement uses TRBV12-3 or TRBV12-4 and TRBJ2-2, with a weak D call TRBD1 (6 bases). CDR3 length equals 15 residues. Deletions cut 5 bases from V and 0 bases from J, with 10 bases between. CDR3 DNA sequence: TGTGCCAGCAGTCTATGGACAGCGAACACCGGGGAGCTGTTTTTT. This sequence encodes CASSLWTANTGELFF.

This clonotype was seen ten or more times. The chain couples TRBV19 to TRBJ1-5; possibly TRBD1 for D (6 bases). Germline lookup yields CDR1 LNHDA and CDR2 SQIVND (reference sequence). Trimming shortened V by 7 bases and J by 7 bases, and 14 bases separated the two germline ends. The CDR3 covers 13 residues. CDR3: CASKDRGGQPQHF. In DNA form, the CDR3 reads TGTGCCAGTAAGGACCGGGGGGGCCAGCCCCAGCATTTT.

The chain carries TRBV10-3 and TRBJ2-3; 7 nucleotides line up with TRBD1. The length of the CDR3 is 15 residues. Per the germline V gene, CDR1 is ENHRY and CDR2 is SYGVKD. Losses at the gene ends were 6 bases for V and 4 bases for J; bases not matched to a gene: 10. In nucleotides, the CDR3 is TGTGCCATCAGCGGGACAGCAGAGGGCCCAGATACGCAGTATTTT. Its protein product is CAISGTAEGPDTQYF.

This clonotype was found many times. The chain joins TRBV20-1 to TRBJ2-3, with 8 bases fitting TRBD2. CDR3 length: 12 amino acids. J was trimmed by 1 base and V by 6 bases; bases with no gene match: 0. Germline CDR1 reads DFQATT; CDR2 reads SNEGSKA (reference sequence). In DNA, the CDR3 is TGCAGTGCAGCGGGAGGCACAGATACGCAGTATTTT. Its translation is CSAAGGTDTQYF.

Many counts were recorded for this clonotype. The rearrangement uses TRBV29-1 and TRBJ2-5, with 7 bases identical to TRBD1. Losses at the gene ends were 6 bases for V and 3 bases for J; bases not matched to a gene: 1. Germline V CDR1 and CDR2: SQVTM, ANQGSEA. The CDR3 runs to 11 residues. CDR3 sequence: CSVDREETQYF. Written as DNA, the CDR3 is TGCAGCGTCGACAGGGAAGAGACCCAGTACTTC.

This chain joins TRBV5-4 and TRBJ1-1; TRBD1 matches 9 bases. V was pared by 1 base and J by 5 bases, with 15 bases of the junction left unmatched. This CDR3 region has 18 residues. Germline values: CDR1 SGHNT, CDR2 YYREEE (reference sequence). The CDR3 sequence is CASSLWFFTGTGRTEAFF. CDR3 coding DNA: TGTGCCAGCAGCTTGTGGTTCTTTACCGGGACAGGGAGGACTGAAGCTTTCTTT.

This clonotype was seen at least ten times. CDR3 sequence: CASSFFGSYNEQFF. The DNA of the CDR3 is TGTGCCAGCAGCTTTTTTGGCTCCTACAATGAGCAGTTCTTC. This chain uses TRBV7-9 with TRBJ2-1; D not resolved. V was shortened by 3 bases and J by 0 bases, with 6 bases between the two germline ends. Germline V gene sequence: CDR1 SEHNR, CDR2 FQNEAQ (reference sequence). This CDR3 region has 14 residues.

The sample holds many counts of this clonotype. V gene TRBV12-3 or TRBV12-4 combines with J gene TRBJ2-7, with 8 nucleotides matching TRBD1. J gave up 1 base and V 2 bases, and 4 bases lay outside the gene matches. The length of the CDR3 is 15 residues. The DNA of the CDR3 is TGTGCCAGCAGTTTAAGTCAGGGGGCATCCTACGAGCAGTACTTC. This encodes CASSLSQGASYEQYF.

This clonotype was seen many times. The chain uses TRBV19 and TRBJ1-1; 7 positions match TRBD1. The V gene end was trimmed by 6 bases and the J gene end by 3 bases; junction bases not matched to a gene: 25. The CDR3 runs to 20 residues. Germline V CDR1 and CDR2: LNHDA, SQIVND (reference sequence). The CDR3 DNA reads TGTGCCAGTAGCAAGCAATATCAGACAGGGCAACCTGAAGGAGACACTGAAGCTTTCTTT. This encodes CASSKQYQTGQPEGDTEAFF.

This clonotype was recorded many times. The chain couples TRBV5-1 to TRBJ1-1; TRBD1 agrees at 7 bases. The V and J ends lost 4 bases and 8 bases, in that order; junction bases with no gene match: 11. This CDR3 is 14 amino acids long. CDR1 and CDR2 from the germline V gene are SGHRS and YFSETQ. The CDR3 DNA is TGCGCCAGCAGCCGGGACAGCCTGGCGGAGGAAGCTTTCTTT. Its protein is CASSRDSLAEEAFF. The full variable domain, its missing parts supplied by reference TRBV5-1 and TRBJ1-1, is KAGVTQTPRYLIKTRGQQVTLSCSPISGHRSVSWYQQTPGQGLQFLFEYFSETQRNKGNFPGRFSGRQFSNSRSEMNVSTLELGDSALYLCASSRDSLAEEAFFGQGTRLTVV.

This sequence joins TRBV29-1 and TRBJ2-7, with 7 positions matching TRBD2. Germline-derived CDR1 and CDR2 are SQVTM and ANQGSEA. Germline trimming cut 4 bases from V and 5 bases from J; bases unmatched to any gene: 8. This CDR3 has 13 amino acids. For the CDR3, the DNA is TGCAGCGTTGCTGGGGGGGGGGTCCACGAGCAGTACTTC. Protein sequence: CSVAGGGVHEQYF.

In its sample, this clonotype was seen many times. The chain has TRBV12-3 or TRBV12-4 and TRBJ2-7; D may match TRBD1 or TRBD2 (5 bases each). CDR3 length: 14 amino acids. The V end was cut by 5 bases, the J end by 0 bases, with 11 bases between. This CDR3 reads CASSPRGVSYEQYF. The CDR3 DNA follows: TGTGCCAGCAGTCCGCGAGGGGTCTCCTACGAGCAGTACTTC.

This clonotype was counted at least ten times. The genes are TRBV20-1 and TRBJ2-3; TRBD2 agrees at 7 bases. Germline assignment: CDR1 DFQATT and CDR2 SNEGSKA (reference sequence). Losses at the gene ends were 7 bases for V and 4 bases for J; bases not matched to a gene: 17. This CDR3 comprises 16 residues. CDR3 coding DNA: TGCAGTGTTAAAGAGTTCGGGAGGAATTATCCAGATACGCAGTATTTT. As protein: CSVKEFGRNYPDTQYF.

In this sample, this clonotype turned up many times. V gene TRBV6-4 combines with J gene TRBJ1-2; 9 bases agree with TRBD1. CDR3 size: 18 residues. Germline CDR1 is MRHNA and CDR2 is SNTAGT. J gave up 4 bases and V 5 bases, and 17 bases lay outside the gene matches. Here the CDR3 DNA reads TGTGCCAGCAGTCCTCATATATTCCGGGACAGGGTGTGCTATGGCTACACCTTC. Translated: CASSPHIFRDRVCYGYTF.

This clonotype was counted ten times or more. The gene calls are TRBV30 and TRBJ2-7; 9 nucleotides line up with TRBD1. Germline assignment: CDR1 GTSNPN and CDR2 SVGIG (reference sequence). This CDR3 comprises 15 residues. Losses at the gene ends were 0 bases for V and 1 base for J; bases not matched to a gene: 4. This CDR3 reads CAWSVGGQGSYEQYF. The CDR3 DNA is TGTGCCTGGAGTGTGGGGGGACAGGGATCCTACGAGCAGTACTTC.

This clonotype was picked up many times. The chain links TRBV7-2 to TRBJ2-1, with 12 nucleotides matching TRBD2. The CDR3 contains 16 residues. The V gene end was trimmed by 6 bases and the J gene end by 0 bases; junction bases not matched to a gene: 3. Germline CDR1 SGHTA, CDR2 FQGNSA. DNA of the CDR3: TGTGCCAGCAGTCCTAGCGGGGGGGACTCCTACAATGAGCAGTTCTTC. Translated, it gives CASSPSGGDSYNEQFF. Based on the CDR3 plus reference TRBV7-2 and TRBJ2-1, the full variable domain is GAGVSQSPSNKVTEKGKDVELRCDPISGHTALYWYRQSLGQGLEFLIYFQGNSAPDKSGLPSDRFSAERTGGSVSTLTIQRTQQEDSAVYLCASSPSGGDSYNEQFFGPGTRLTVL.

By share, this clonotype counts as medium-sized (0.01 to 0.1%). The chain uses TRBV20-1 and TRBJ2-7, with a weak D call TRBD2 (5 bases). The CDR3 is 13 amino acids. Deletions cut 6 bases from V and 2 bases from J, with 14 bases between. In germline, CDR1 is DFQATT, CDR2 SNEGSKA (reference sequence). The CDR3 loop reads CSAQLSGTYEQYF. The DNA of the CDR3 is TGCAGTGCCCAGCTGAGCGGTACCTACGAGCAGTACTTC.